Listed here are 3 T cell receptor beta chains from one sample, sequenced in a study of cytotoxic CD8 clonotypes in ibrutinib-treated CLL. The data were produced by immunoSEQ multiplex PCR, yet TCRdb's version contains in-frame clones alone and is incomplete. The sample has about 30,000 clones; around 52% are singletons. The sequences come from PBMCs, collected before ibrutinib treatment. Receptor source: a human donor with chronic lymphocytic leukemia.

The chain has TRBV9 and TRBJ1-1; D is ambiguous. In germline, CDR1 is SGDLS, CDR2 YYNGEE. The ends were cut back, 1 base at V and 4 bases at J, with 5 bases in the middle. This CDR3 comprises 12 residues. CDR3 region: CASSVHPTEAFF. CDR3 nucleotide sequence: TGTGCCAGCAGCGTACACCCCACTGAAGCTTTCTTT.

The chain recombines TRBV4-1 with TRBJ2-1; possible D gene TRBD1, 6 bases. The CDR3 covers 15 residues. Germline V lookup: CDR1 MGHRA, CDR2 YSYEKL. V lost 0 bases and J lost 3, with 9 bases in between. Here the CDR3 reads CASSQENRDYNEQFF. CDR3 in DNA: TGCGCCAGCAGCCAAGAAAACAGGGACTACAATGAGCAGTTCTTC.

The chain combines TRBV19 with TRBJ1-2, with 9 bases fitting TRBD1. CDR3 length: 14 amino acids. V lost 5 bases and J lost 6; bases outside the gene matches: 7. Germline CDR1 LNHDA, CDR2 SQIVND (reference sequence). The CDR3 DNA is TGTGCCAGTAGTCGGGAAGGGACAGGGCATGGCTACACCTTC. It codes for CASSREGTGHGYTF.